Listed below are T cell receptor beta chains from one sample, sequenced in a study of blood T cells in healthy people across ages. TCRdb re-analysed the 5' RACE reads in MiXCR, keeping a single row per CDR3 protein. The sample records approximately 850,000 distinct CDR3 sequences, around 42% being singletons. Sequencing input: blood. The receptors were gathered from a man aged 55 to 69 in good health. Both conserved end residues are part of each CDR3. Fields, in order: clone size, V gene, J gene, D gene, CDR3 DNA, CDR3 protein. The D gene is left open where the match is weak. Only part of the rows carry a size: once, few, many, or a class if the clone is expanded.

>few|TRBV27|TRBJ1-1|.
TGTGCCAGCAGTCCGGGCTCCTTCATGAACACTGAAGCTTTCTTT
CASSPGSFMNTEAFF
>.|TRBV6-5|TRBJ1-1|.
TGTGCCAGCAGTTACGAGGGCTTAGGACAGATGAACACTGAAGTTTTCTTT
CASSYEGLGQMNTEVFF
>few|TRBV9|TRBJ2-7|.
TGTGCCAGCAGCGTAGCTTGGGGCCCCCGCTACGAGCAGTACTTC
CASSVAWGPRYEQYF
>.|TRBV3-1|TRBJ2-5|TRBD2
TGTGCCAGCAGCCAGGGGACCGGGACTAGCTGGGAGACCCAGTACTTC
CASSQGTGTSWETQYF
>.|TRBV4-3|TRBJ2-1|TRBD1
TGCGCCAGCAGCCAAGATAAGGCAGGGGGCGCCTGGAATGAGCAGTTCTTC
CASSQDKAGGAWNEQFF
>few|TRBV12-3/TRBV12-4|TRBJ2-7|TRBD2
TGTGCCAGCAGCTTGGGGGTGCCTAGCGGGGGCTCCTACGAGCAGTACTTC
CASSLGVPSGGSYEQYF
>many|TRBV15|TRBJ1-6|.
TGTGCCACGAACGACGGCCAGGGGCTCAAACCCCTCCACTTT
CATNDGQGLKPLHF
>few|TRBV5-1|TRBJ2-7|.
TGCGCCAGCAGCCCCCCGTCAGTCGAGCAGTACTTC
CASSPPSVEQYF
>once|TRBV5-1|TRBJ2-7|.
TGCGCCAGCAGTCCGGACTCATATGGCCCCGAGCAGTACTTC
CASSPDSYGPEQYF
>once|TRBV7-2|TRBJ2-1|.
TGTGTCAGCTCCAATTGGGGGCGTACCTACAATGAGCAGTTCTTC
CVSSNWGRTYNEQFF
>.|TRBV11-2|TRBJ2-7|TRBD1
TGTGCCAGCAGCTTAGGACAGGGGTATTTTTGCGAGCAGTACTTC
CASSLGQGYFCEQYF
>.|TRBV7-6|TRBJ2-1|TRBD2
TGTGCCAGCAGCTACCGACTAGCGGGGTACTCGGATGAGCAGTTCTTC
CASSYRLAGYSDEQFF
>.|TRBV27|TRBJ2-7|.
TGTGCCAGCAGTACCCTGACCGGCTCCTACGAGCAGTACTTC
CASSTLTGSYEQYF
>.|TRBV12-3/TRBV12-4|TRBJ1-5|.
TGTGCCAGCAGATATCTGAATCAGCCCCAGCATTTT
CASRYLNQPQHF
>.|TRBV2|TRBJ2-1|TRBD1
TGTGCCAGCAGTGGACAGGGGTACGGTGAGCAGTTCTTC
CASSGQGYGEQFF
>.|TRBV12-3/TRBV12-4|TRBJ2-5|.
TGTGCCAGCAGTTTAGAAGGGACCAACCAAGAGACCCAGTACTTC
CASSLEGTNQETQYF
>few|TRBV7-2|TRBJ2-7|TRBD1
TGTGCCAGCAGCTTAGATCCAGGGACAGTGACTACCTACGAGCAGTACTTC
CASSLDPGTVTTYEQYF
>.|TRBV6-5|TRBJ2-3|.
TGTGCCAGCAGTTACATGGAGACAGATACGCAGTATTTT
CASSYMETDTQYF
>.|TRBV7-9|TRBJ1-2|.
TGTGCCAGCAGTCCCGGGGGTGACTATGGCTACACCTTC
CASSPGGDYGYTF
>.|TRBV6-5|TRBJ2-7|.
TGTGCCAGCAGTTTGGACGGGTATGAGGACGAGCAGTACTTC
CASSLDGYEDEQYF
>.|TRBV6-2/TRBV6-3|TRBJ2-4|.
TGTGCCAGCAATCGACCGGGACAAAACATTCAGTACTTC
CASNRPGQNIQYF
>few|TRBV7-8|TRBJ2-7|.
TGTGCCAGCAGCTTAGTATCCTATCCAGACTCCTACGAGCAGTACTTC
CASSLVSYPDSYEQYF
>.|TRBV6-1|TRBJ2-1|TRBD2
TGTGCCAGCAGTCCCCAGGGACTAGCGGGGGGGCTCGGCTCCTACAATGAGCAGTTCTTC
CASSPQGLAGGLGSYNEQFF
>.|TRBV11-2|TRBJ2-3|.
TGTGCCAGCAGCCCTTCAGCAGATACGCAGTATTTT
CASSPSADTQYF
>.|TRBV20-1|TRBJ2-3|TRBD2
TGCAGTGCAAAGACTAGCGGGGTTGTGTCAGATACGCAGTATTTT
CSAKTSGVVSDTQYF
>.|TRBV18|TRBJ2-7|.
TGTGCCAGCTCACCAACTCGGACGGATTCCTACGAGCAGTACTTC
CASSPTRTDSYEQYF
>.|TRBV6-6|TRBJ1-1|.
TGTGCCAGCAGTGATTCAGGGGACACTGAAGCTTTCTTT
CASSDSGDTEAFF
>few|TRBV12-3/TRBV12-4|TRBJ1-5|.
TGTGCCAGCAGTTCGGCGACCGGTAGCAATCAGCCCCAGCATTTT
CASSSATGSNQPQHF
>few|TRBV14|TRBJ2-7|TRBD2
TGTGCCAGCAGCCAGGCTAGCGGGGGGTACTACGAGCAGTACTTC
CASSQASGGYYEQYF
>.|TRBV7-2|TRBJ2-5|.
TGTGCCAGCAGCTTAGGAGATGGGTTAGAGACCCAGTACTTC
CASSLGDGLETQYF
>few|TRBV4-3|TRBJ2-1|TRBD2
TGCGCCAGCAGCCGCAAGCGGGGGGGCGATGAGCAGTTCTTC
CASSRKRGGDEQFF
>few|TRBV7-2|TRBJ2-5|.
TGTGCCAGCACCCCCGACGGTGATGCTAGAGAGCAGTACTTC
CASTPDGDAREQYF
>few|TRBV7-8|TRBJ2-3|.
TGTGCCAGCAGCCCCCACTCGGATACGCAGTATTTT
CASSPHSDTQYF
>.|TRBV11-3|TRBJ1-3|.
TGTGCATCTCGGGCAGGCTCTGGAAACACCATATATTTT
CASRAGSGNTIYF
>few|TRBV29-1|TRBJ2-7|.
TGCAGCGTTGGAGGGGGAGGGTCGGTCTACGAGCAGTACTTC
CSVGGGGSVYEQYF
>.|TRBV7-9|TRBJ1-1|.
TGTGCCAGCAGGCAGGCGGTGGATGGCCACACTGAAGCTTTCTTT
CASRQAVDGHTEAFF
>.|TRBV6-2/TRBV6-3|TRBJ2-1|.
TGTGCCAGCAGTTACGGGGGGACCCAGTTCTTC
CASSYGGTQFF
>.|TRBV3-1|TRBJ2-2|.
TGTGCCAGCAGTCAACGAAAAAGAGGGAACACCGGGGAGCTGTTTTTT
CASSQRKRGNTGELFF
>many|TRBV7-2|TRBJ1-6|.
TGTGCCAGCAGACCTGATCGTGGGGGGCAGACACCCCTCCACTTT
CASRPDRGGQTPLHF
>.|TRBV2|TRBJ2-4|.
TGTGTCAGCGGGCATCAGTCTCTGGCCAAAAACATTCAGTACTTC
CVSGHQSLAKNIQYF
>.|TRBV12-3/TRBV12-4|TRBJ1-6|.
TGTGCCAGCAGGATCCAGGGGACTTCACCCCTCCACTTT
CASRIQGTSPLHF
>few|TRBV29-1|TRBJ2-1|TRBD1
TGCAGCGTTGAAAGGACAGGGACGGATGAGCAGTTCTTC
CSVERTGTDEQFF
>.|TRBV7-2|TRBJ2-5|.
TGTGCCAGCAGCAGGACGGTTTCAGGGACCCAGTACTTC
CASSRTVSGTQYF
>.|TRBV6-6|TRBJ2-5|TRBD2
TGTGCCAGCAGTTACGGGGCTAGCGGAGACCAAGAGACCCAGTACTTC
CASSYGASGDQETQYF
>few|TRBV7-9|TRBJ2-5|TRBD2
TGTGCCAGCAGCGATCTCGGGGGGATTCAAGAGACCCAGTACTTC
CASSDLGGIQETQYF
>few|TRBV14|TRBJ2-5|TRBD2
TGTGCCCCTAGCGGGCAGGACCAACAAGAGACCCAGTACTTC
CAPSGQDQQETQYF
>few|TRBV12-3/TRBV12-4|TRBJ2-5|TRBD2
TGTGCCAGCGGGTCTGTAACGGGGGGTATCCAAGAGACCCAGTACTTC
CASGSVTGGIQETQYF
>.|TRBV5-8|TRBJ1-4|.
TGTGCCAGCAGCCACGATACTGGACGCGCCCGTGAAAAACTGTTTTTT
CASSHDTGRAREKLFF
>few|TRBV14|TRBJ2-5|TRBD2
TGTGCCAGCAGCCAAGAACGGCGGCCTGGGGGGGAGCAGTACTTC
CASSQERRPGGEQYF